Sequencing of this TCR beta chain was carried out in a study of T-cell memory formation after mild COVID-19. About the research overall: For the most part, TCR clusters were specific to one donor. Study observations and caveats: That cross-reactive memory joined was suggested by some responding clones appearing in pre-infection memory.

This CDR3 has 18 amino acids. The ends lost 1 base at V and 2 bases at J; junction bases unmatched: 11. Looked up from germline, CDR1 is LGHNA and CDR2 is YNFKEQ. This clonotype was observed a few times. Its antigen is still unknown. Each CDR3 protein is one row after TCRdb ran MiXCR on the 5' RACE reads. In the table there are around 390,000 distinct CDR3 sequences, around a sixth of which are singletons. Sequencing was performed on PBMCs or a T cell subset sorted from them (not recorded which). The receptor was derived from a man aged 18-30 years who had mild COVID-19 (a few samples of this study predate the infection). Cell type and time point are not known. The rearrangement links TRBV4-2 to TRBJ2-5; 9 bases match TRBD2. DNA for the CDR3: TGTGCCAGCAGCCAAGTTCAAGCGGGGGGAGGGGATCAAGAGACCCAGTACTTC. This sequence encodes CASSQVQAGGGDQETQYF.